The rows below give T cell receptor beta chains drawn from one sample of a study of OX40 agonist ivuxolimab in advanced cancers. Produced via immunoSEQ multiplex PCR; TCRdb's table is partial and in-frame only. The sample carries 50,000 to 75,000 clones, approximately 86% recorded once. Sequencing was performed on CD4+ or CD8+ T cells sorted from blood, taken in a trial of the OX40 agonist ivuxolimab. The receptors stem from an adult with an advanced solid tumor such as melanoma, head and neck, liver or kidney cancer. Both conserved end residues are part of each CDR3. The order of the fields is clone size, D gene, J gene, V gene, CDR3 protein, CDR3 DNA. D genes are given only for firm matches. For some rows the clone size is stated as once, few or many, or as a class when expanded; others skip it.

once TRBD1 TRBJ1-6 TRBV27 CASSNIGQVTSYNSPLHF TGTGCCAGCAGTAATATCGGACAGGTAACCTCCTATAATTCACCCCTCCACTTT
NA NA TRBJ1-3 TRBV4-3 CASSQGFRATGNTIYF TGCGCCAGCAGCCAAGGTTTCCGGGCAACTGGAAACACCATATATTTT
NA TRBD2 TRBJ2-7 TRBV28 CASSTSGSNHEQYF TGTGCCAGCAGTACTAGCGGGAGCAACCACGAGCAGTACTTC
NA NA TRBJ2-2 TRBV9 CASSVGVVATGELFF TGTGCCAGCAGCGTAGGGGTGGTTGCAACCGGGGAGCTGTTTTTT
NA TRBD1 TRBJ2-7 TRBV14 CASSEGQGFHEQYF TGTGCCAGCAGCGAAGGACAGGGTTTCCACGAGCAGTACTTC
NA NA TRBJ2-2 TRBV28 CASSSVPRGVTGELFF TGTGCCAGCAGTTCAGTACCCCGAGGAGTCACCGGGGAGCTGTTTTTT
NA NA TRBJ1-1 TRBV29-1 CSVERLENTEAFF TGCAGCGTTGAACGACTGGAGAACACTGAAGCTTTCTTT
NA NA TRBJ2-1 TRBV27 CASSSGFNNEQFF TGTGCCAGCAGTTCCGGCTTTAACAATGAGCAGTTCTTC
NA NA TRBJ1-2 TRBV6-5 CASSMGHGGGYTF TGTGCCAGCAGTATGGGCCACGGGGGAGGCTACACCTTC
NA TRBD2 TRBJ2-1 TRBV30 CAWAQRASGRGEQFF TGTGCCTGGGCTCAACGGGCTAGCGGGAGAGGTGAGCAGTTCTTC
once TRBD2 TRBJ2-2 TRBV4-3 CASSQEAGLAGTGELFF TGCGCCAGCAGCCAAGAAGCGGGACTAGCAGGCACCGGGGAGCTGTTTTTT
once TRBD1 TRBJ1-4 TRBV5-1 CASSLVQGATNEKLFF TGCGCCAGCAGCTTGGTGCAGGGGGCAACTAATGAAAAACTGTTTTTT
NA NA TRBJ2-7 TRBV4-1 CASSHPDRYEQYF TGCGCCAGCAGCCATCCTGACAGGTACGAGCAGTACTTC
NA NA TRBJ2-7 TRBV5-1 CASSLDFHYEQYF TGCGCCAGCAGCTTGGATTTCCACTACGAGCAGTACTTC
NA TRBD2 TRBJ2-5 TRBV7-9 CASSLAKMASGGYGETQYF TGTGCCAGCAGCTTAGCGAAGATGGCTAGCGGGGGATACGGCGAGACCCAGTACTTC
NA TRBD2 TRBJ2-7 TRBV28 CASSPGLAGTHYEQYF TGTGCCAGCAGTCCCGGACTAGCGGGGACTCACTACGAGCAGTACTTC
NA TRBD2 TRBJ2-3 TRBV19 CASSPGLDRGSSTQYF TGTGCCAGTAGTCCCGGACTAGATAGGGGCTCGAGTACGCAGTATTTT
once NA TRBJ2-2 TRBV27 CASRSGPGELFF TGTGCCAGCAGGTCAGGGCCCGGGGAGCTGTTTTTT
NA NA TRBJ2-5 TRBV7-2 CASSPGTVGGPETQYF TGTGCCAGCAGCCCCGGGACAGTCGGGGGGCCGGAGACCCAGTACTTC
NA TRBD2 TRBJ2-5 TRBV5-1 CASSLNSGGAQETQYF TGCGCCAGCAGCCTGAATAGCGGGGGGGCGCAAGAGACCCAGTACTTC
NA TRBD2 TRBJ2-7 TRBV11-2 CASSEQGLAGGYEQYF TGTGCCAGCAGCGAGCAGGGACTAGCGGGAGGTTACGAGCAGTACTTC
few TRBD2 TRBJ2-5 TRBV9 CASSVGLAEETQYF TGTGCCAGCAGCGTCGGACTAGCGGAAGAGACCCAGTACTTC
NA NA TRBJ2-5 TRBV7-2 CASAGIGTQYF TGTGCCAGCGCAGGGATAGGGACCCAGTACTTC
few NA TRBJ1-5 TRBV15 CATSRGLIGGPNQPQHF TGTGCCACCAGCAGAGGATTAATAGGGGGGCCCAATCAGCCCCAGCATTTT
NA NA TRBJ1-3 TRBV7-2 CASSLEGNLGGNTIYF TGTGCCAGCAGCTTAGAGGGGAATCTCGGTGGAAACACCATATATTTT
NA NA TRBJ1-1 TRBV5-4 CASSLREVNTEAFF TGTGCCAGCAGCTTACGTGAGGTAAACACTGAAGCTTTCTTT
NA TRBD1 TRBJ2-1 TRBV28 CASSWTGNEQFF TGTGCCAGCAGTTGGACAGGGAATGAGCAGTTCTTC
NA NA TRBJ2-5 TRBV6-5 CASSLSWAGRETQYF TGTGCCAGCAGTTTAAGTTGGGCGGGACGGGAGACCCAGTACTTC
NA TRBD1 TRBJ1-5 TRBV6-1 CASSEGQGARQPQHF TGTGCCAGCAGTGAAGGACAGGGCGCCCGTCAGCCCCAGCATTTT
NA NA TRBJ2-1 TRBV4-1 CASTSSTSGIHEQFF TGCGCCAGCACATCCTCCACTTCCGGTATCCATGAGCAGTTCTTC
NA NA TRBJ1-1 TRBV5-6 CASSFGRGEAFF TGTGCCAGCAGCTTTGGCAGGGGAGAAGCTTTCTTT
once NA TRBJ1-1 TRBV7-2 CASRPARGSTEAFF TGTGCCAGCAGGCCGGCTCGAGGGAGCACTGAAGCTTTCTTT
few NA TRBJ1-6 TRBV27 CASSSALYNSPLHF TGTGCCAGCAGTTCCGCCCTCTATAATTCACCCCTCCACTTT
few NA TRBJ1-4 TRBV5-4 CASSLGTGEKLFF TGTGCCAGCAGCTTGGGAACTGGGGAAAAACTGTTTTTT
NA NA TRBJ2-7 TRBV9 CASSVAWGSSYEQYF TGTGCCAGCAGCGTAGCCTGGGGGAGCTCCTACGAGCAGTACTTC
NA NA TRBJ2-3 TRBV9 CASSVGRTGADTQYF TGTGCCAGCAGCGTAGGTCGGACGGGTGCAGATACGCAGTATTTT
once NA TRBJ2-7 TRBV18 CASSGGLGSYEQYF TGTGCCAGCTCAGGGGGCCTCGGCTCCTACGAGCAGTACTTC
NA NA TRBJ2-5 TRBV5-1 CASSSDAQQTGTQYF TGCGCCAGCAGTTCGGACGCACAACAAACGGGGACCCAGTACTTC
NA TRBD2 TRBJ2-4 TRBV5-1 CASSLGLAGEAKNIQYF TGCGCCAGCAGCCTGGGACTAGCGGGAGAAGCCAAAAACATTCAGTACTTC
NA TRBD1 TRBJ2-7 TRBV30 CAWSVDRGHEQYF TGTGCCTGGAGTGTGGACAGGGGACACGAGCAGTACTTC
NA NA TRBJ2-2 TRBV2 CASATEGGYTGELFF TGTGCCAGCGCCACGGAAGGGGGGTACACCGGGGAGCTGTTTTTT
NA TRBD2 TRBJ2-1 TRBV9 CASSFDPGLPSNEQFF TGTGCCAGCAGCTTCGACCCGGGACTACCCAGTAATGAGCAGTTCTTC
NA NA TRBJ2-1 TRBV27 CASSFLSGPYNEQFF TGTGCCAGCAGTTTTTTAAGCGGCCCCTACAATGAGCAGTTCTTC
NA NA TRBJ2-7 TRBV6-5 CASSYEGEQYF TGTGCCAGCAGTTACGAAGGCGAGCAGTACTTC